This T cell receptor beta chain was recorded in a study of T cell repertoires in cytomegalovirus infection. Looking at the study overall: It can be stated that public TCR beta signatures indicated CMV infection as well as a matching HLA type. Overall study findings and caveats: What dominated the ex vivo response were HLA-C-restricted CMV-specific TCR beta clonotypes.

The V and J ends lost 0 bases and 2 bases respectively, with 7 bases between them. CDR3 size: 15 residues. Germline CDR1 and CDR2: SGHTA and FQGTGA. TCRdb passed the reads through MiXCR, listing each CDR3 protein once. The data hold about 300,000 distinct CDR3 sequences, with roughly 9.3% observed a single time. This clonotype was seen at least ten times. Its specificity is unknown. This clonotype was obtained from a human donor in good health (CMV status not recorded). Some clones in this sample may be carry-over from other donors' samples. The V gene is TRBV7-3, the J gene TRBJ2-2; D is undetermined. Sequenced: PBMCs. The CDR3, as DNA: TGTGCCAGCAGCTTAACTAGCATCAACACCGGGGAGCTGTTTTTT. Translated: CASSLTSINTGELFF.